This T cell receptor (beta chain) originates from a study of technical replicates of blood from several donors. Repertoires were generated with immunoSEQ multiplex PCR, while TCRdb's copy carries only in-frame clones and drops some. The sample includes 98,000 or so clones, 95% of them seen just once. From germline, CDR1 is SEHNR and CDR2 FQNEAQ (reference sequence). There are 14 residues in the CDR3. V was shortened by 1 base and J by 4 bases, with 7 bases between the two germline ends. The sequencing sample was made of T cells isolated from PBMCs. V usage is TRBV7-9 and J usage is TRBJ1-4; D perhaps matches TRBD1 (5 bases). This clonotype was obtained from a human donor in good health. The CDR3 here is CASSLGQGNEKLFF. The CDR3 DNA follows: TGTGCCAGCAGCTTAGGGCAGGGTAATGAAAAACTGTTTTTT. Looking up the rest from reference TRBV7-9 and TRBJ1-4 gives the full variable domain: DTGVSQNPRHKITKRGQNVTFRCDPISEHNRLYWYRQTLGQGPEFLTYFQNEAQLEKSRLLSDRFSAERPKGSFSTLEIQRTEQGDSAMYLCASSLGQGNEKLFFGSGTQLSVL.